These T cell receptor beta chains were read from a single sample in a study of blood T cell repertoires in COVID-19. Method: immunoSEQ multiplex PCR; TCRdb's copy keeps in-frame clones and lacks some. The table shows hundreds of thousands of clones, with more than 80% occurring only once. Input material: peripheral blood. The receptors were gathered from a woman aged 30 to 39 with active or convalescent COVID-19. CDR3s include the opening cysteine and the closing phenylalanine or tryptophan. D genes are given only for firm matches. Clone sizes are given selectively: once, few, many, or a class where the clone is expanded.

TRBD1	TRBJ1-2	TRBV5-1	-	CASSLEGQRNYGYTF	TGCGCCAGCAGCTTGGAGGGACAGAGAAACTATGGCTACACCTTC
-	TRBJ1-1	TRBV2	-	CASRNYMNTEAFF	TGTGCCAGCCGCAATTACATGAACACTGAAGCTTTCTTT
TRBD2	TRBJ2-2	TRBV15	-	CATSRPSGSSNTGELFF	TGTGCCACCAGCAGACCTAGCGGGAGTTCGAACACCGGGGAGCTGTTTTTT
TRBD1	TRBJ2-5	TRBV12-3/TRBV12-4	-	CASSPTGQKTQYF	TGTGCCAGCAGCCCGACAGGGCAAAAGACCCAGTACTTC
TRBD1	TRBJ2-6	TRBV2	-	CASSTGGMSSGANVLTF	TGTGCCAGCAGTACAGGGGGCATGAGCTCTGGGGCCAACGTCCTGACTTTC
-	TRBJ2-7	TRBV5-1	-	CASSLDGVEQYF	TGCGCCAGCAGCTTGGACGGGGTCGAGCAGTACTTC
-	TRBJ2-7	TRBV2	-	CASGGGRGISYEQYF	TGTGCCAGCGGGGGGGGCAGGGGCATCTCCTACGAGCAGTACTTC
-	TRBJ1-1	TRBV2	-	CASSLDSNTEAFF	TGTGCCAGCAGCCTAGACAGTAACACTGAAGCTTTCTTT
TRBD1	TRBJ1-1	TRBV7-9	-	CASLRQGNTEAFF	TGTGCCAGCTTACGACAGGGGAACACTGAAGCTTTCTTT
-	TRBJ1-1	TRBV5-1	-	CASSIAPRGAEAFF	TGCGCCAGCAGTATCGCCCCCCGAGGTGCTGAAGCTTTCTTT
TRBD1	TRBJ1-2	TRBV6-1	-	CASSDRQGTGYTF	TGTGCCAGCAGTGACAGACAGGGAACCGGCTACACCTTC
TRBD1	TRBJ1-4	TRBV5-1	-	CASSLFPGQGLFF	TGCGCCAGCAGCTTATTTCCGGGACAGGGGCTGTTTTTT
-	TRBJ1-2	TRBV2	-	CASQTDRKGGYTF	TGTGCCAGCCAAACGGACAGAAAGGGAGGCTACACCTTC
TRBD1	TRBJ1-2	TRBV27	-	CASKRTGPDYGYTF	TGTGCCAGCAAACGGACAGGGCCTGACTATGGCTACACCTTC
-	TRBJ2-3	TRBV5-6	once	CASSLPSTDTQYF	TGTGCCAGCAGCTTGCCTAGTACAGATACGCAGTATTTT
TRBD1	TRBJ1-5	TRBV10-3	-	CAISPTGGVGNQPQHF	TGTGCCATCAGCCCGACAGGGGGCGTAGGAAATCAGCCCCAGCATTTT
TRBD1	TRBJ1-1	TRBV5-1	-	CASSLAFGTGTTEAFF	TGCGCCAGCAGCTTGGCTTTCGGGACAGGGACCACTGAAGCTTTCTTT
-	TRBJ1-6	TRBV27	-	CASSFSNSPLHF	TGTGCCAGCAGTTTCTCTAATTCACCCCTCCACTTT
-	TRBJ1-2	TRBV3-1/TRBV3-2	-	CASSQELRVANYGYTF	TGTGCCAGCAGCCAAGAATTGCGGGTAGCTAACTATGGCTACACCTTC
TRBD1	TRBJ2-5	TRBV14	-	CASSPWDRDRQETQYF	TGTGCCAGCAGCCCGTGGGACAGGGACCGCCAAGAGACCCAGTACTTC
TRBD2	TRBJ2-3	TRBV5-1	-	CASSVTSGDTYTDTQYF	TGCGCCAGCAGCGTTACTAGCGGTGATACTTACACAGATACGCAGTATTTT
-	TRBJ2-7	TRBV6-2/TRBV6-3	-	CASSRTAISLSSYEQYF	TGTGCCAGCAGTAGGACAGCGATTAGCCTCAGCTCCTACGAGCAGTACTTC
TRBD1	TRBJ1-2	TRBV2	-	CASSETGGASYGYTF	TGTGCCAGCAGTGAGACAGGGGGCGCGAGCTATGGCTACACCTTC
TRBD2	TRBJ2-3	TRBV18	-	CASSPLAGPTDTQYF	TGTGCCAGCTCACCACTAGCGGGACCCACAGATACGCAGTATTTT
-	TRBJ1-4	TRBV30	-	CAWSVNSISEKLFF	TGTGCCTGGAGTGTAAACAGTATTAGTGAAAAACTGTTTTTT
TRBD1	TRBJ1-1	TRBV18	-	CASSLELQGTEAFF	TGTGCCAGCTCCCTCGAATTACAGGGGACTGAAGCTTTCTTT
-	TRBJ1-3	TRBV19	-	CASSSRDTISGNTIYF	TGTGCCAGTAGTTCCCGGGACACCATCTCTGGAAACACCATATATTTT
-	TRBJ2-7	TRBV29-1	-	CSVGDRITYEQYF	TGCAGCGTTGGAGACAGGATAACCTACGAGCAGTACTTC
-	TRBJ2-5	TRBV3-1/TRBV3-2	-	CASSQESRSGETQYF	TGTGCCAGCAGCCAAGAGTCTAGATCCGGAGAGACCCAGTACTTC
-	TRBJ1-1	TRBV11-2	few	CASSLTRGGAEAFF	TGTGCCAGCAGCTTAACCCGGGGGGGAGCTGAAGCTTTCTTT
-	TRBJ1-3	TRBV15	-	CATSREFQGGAGNTIYF	TGTGCCACCAGCAGGGAATTTCAGGGTGGCGCTGGAAACACCATATATTTT
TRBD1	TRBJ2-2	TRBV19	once	CASKLWGDRVTGELFF	TGTGCCAGTAAACTTTGGGGGGACAGGGTCACCGGGGAGCTGTTTTTT
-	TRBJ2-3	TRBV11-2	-	CASVSSGHGRPDTQYF	TGTGCCAGCGTCAGTTCAGGGCACGGACGTCCAGATACGCAGTATTTT
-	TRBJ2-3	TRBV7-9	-	CASSLGGTDTQYF	TGTGCCAGCAGCTTAGGCGGCACAGATACGCAGTATTTT
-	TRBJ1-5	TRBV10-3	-	CAISPEMGQPQHF	TGTGCCATCAGCCCGGAGATGGGTCAGCCCCAGCATTTT
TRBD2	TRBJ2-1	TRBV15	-	CATSRVASGSYEQFF	TGTGCCACCAGCAGAGTGGCTAGCGGGAGCTATGAGCAGTTCTTC
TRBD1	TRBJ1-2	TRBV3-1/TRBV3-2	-	CASSQASGGTLGYGYTF	TGTGCCAGCAGCCAAGCTTCAGGGGGCACCCTTGGGTATGGCTACACCTTC
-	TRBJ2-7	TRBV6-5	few	CASSRTAGTYEQYF	TGTGCCAGCAGTCGGACAGCTGGGACCTACGAGCAGTACTTC
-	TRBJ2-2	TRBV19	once	CASSLYTGELFF	TGTGCCAGTAGTTTATATACCGGGGAGCTGTTTTTT
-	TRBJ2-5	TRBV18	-	CASSPAGQQETQYF	TGTGCCAGCTCACCAGCAGGTCAGCAAGAGACCCAGTACTTC
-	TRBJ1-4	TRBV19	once	CASSRGWGVDEKLFF	TGTGCCAGTAGCCGGGGGTGGGGTGTAGATGAAAAACTGTTTTTT
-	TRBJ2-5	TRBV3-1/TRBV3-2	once	CASSHVGTETHKGWETQYF	TGTGCCAGCAGCCACGTCGGGACTGAGACCCACAAGGGGTGGGAGACCCAGTACTTC
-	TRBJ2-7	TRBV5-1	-	CASSLVPGTYEQYF	TGCGCCAGCAGCTTGGTACCAGGAACCTACGAGCAGTACTTC
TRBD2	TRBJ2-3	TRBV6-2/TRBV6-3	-	CASSPGTNTDTQYF	TGTGCCAGCAGTCCCGGGACTAACACAGATACGCAGTATTTT
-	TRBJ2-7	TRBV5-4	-	CASRLSGSYEQYF	TGTGCCAGCAGACTTAGCGGCTCCTACGAGCAGTACTTC
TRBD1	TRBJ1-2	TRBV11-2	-	CASSYIGQGYGYTF	TGTGCCAGCAGCTACATAGGACAGGGCTATGGCTACACCTTC
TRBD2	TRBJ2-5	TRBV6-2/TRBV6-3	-	CASSYSRGGLETQYF	TGTGCCAGCAGTTACTCGCGGGGGGGCCTTGAGACCCAGTACTTC
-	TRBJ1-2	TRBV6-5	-	CASGLTGFQGYTF	TGTGCCAGCGGACTCACAGGGTTTCAGGGCTACACCTTC
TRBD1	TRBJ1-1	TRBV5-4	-	CASSLGGQVNTEAFF	TGTGCCAGCAGCTTGGGGGGACAGGTGAACACTGAAGCTTTCTTT
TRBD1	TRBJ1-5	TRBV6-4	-	CASKGAGLYSNQPQHF	TGTGCCTCAAAGGGGGCAGGTTTATATAGCAATCAGCCCCAGCATTTT
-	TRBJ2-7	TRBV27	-	CASSFGSIGYEQYF	TGTGCCAGCAGTTTTGGGAGTATCGGCTACGAGCAGTACTTC
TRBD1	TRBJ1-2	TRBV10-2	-	CASSEFRTGDGYTF	TGCGCCAGCAGTGAGTTTCGGACAGGGGATGGCTACACCTTC
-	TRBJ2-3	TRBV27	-	CASSLSADSTDTQYF	TGTGCCAGCAGTTTATCGGCGGATAGCACAGATACGCAGTATTTT
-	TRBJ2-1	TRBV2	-	CASSGTSSYNEQFF	TGTGCCAGCAGTGGAACTAGCTCCTACAATGAGCAGTTCTTC